Each of the 10 T cell receptor beta chains below was sequenced from the same sample in a study of beta chain features in type 1 diabetes. Isolated RNA was reverse transcribed in full, so expressed TCRB transcripts were sequenced. The protocol was immunoSEQ multiplex PCR, while the TCRdb copy is restricted to in-frame clones and leaves out a portion. The sample holds over 15,000 clones, 69% seen once. Study results and limitations: TCRB CDR3s were moderately but significantly shorter in Type 1 diabetes patients in all four CD4+ subsets.

Their cognate antigens are unknown. The specimen was Tregs from blood. The origin of the receptors is a man under 40 with type 1 diabetes.

The genes are TRBV7-8 and TRBJ2-3; TRBD2 matches 9 bases. CDR1 and CDR2 from the germline V gene are SGHVS and FQNEAQ. The CDR3 covers 16 residues. V lost 3 bases, J lost 1 base, and 5 bases stayed unmatched. CDR3 amino acids: CASSFTSGYGTDTQYF. The CDR3 bases are TGTGCCAGCAGCTTCACTAGCGGGTACGGCACAGATACGCAGTATTTT.

The rearrangement uses TRBV27 and TRBJ2-3; 10 positions agree with TRBD1. The germline V gene encodes CDR1 MNHEY and CDR2 SMNVEV (reference sequence). The V gene end was trimmed by 0 bases and the J gene end by 6 bases; junction bases not matched to a gene: 9. This CDR3 comprises 17 residues. The CDR3: CASSLSSGTGVVDTQYF. The DNA for the CDR3 is TGTGCCAGCAGTTTATCGTCCGGGACAGGGGTGGTGGATACGCAGTATTTT.

This chain links TRBV2 with TRBJ2-3, with 9 bases identical to TRBD2. J lost 6 bases, V lost 5 bases, and 9 bases had no gene match. The CDR3 is made up of 15 amino acids. Per germline, CDR1 SNHLY and CDR2 FYNNEI. The CDR3 DNA is TGTGCCAGCAGTCAAGGACTAGCGCATTTCGATACGCAGTATTTT. Protein sequence: CASSQGLAHFDTQYF.

This clone showed up just a few times. The genes are TRBV7-2 and TRBJ2-2, with D perhaps matching TRBD2 (6 bases). From germline, CDR1 is SGHTA and CDR2 FQGNSA. V lost 0 bases, J lost 2 bases, and 10 bases lay in between. This CDR3 region has 16 residues. The CDR3 region has the DNA TGTGCCAGCAGCTTAGCTAGCGGAGGAAACACCGGGGAGCTGTTTTTT. Translating it yields CASSLASGGNTGELFF.

The chain is built from TRBV27 and TRBJ1-5; TRBD1 aligns across 8 bases. The CDR3 runs to 14 residues. V gave up 4 bases and J gave up 6 bases; unmatched junction bases: 5. Germline CDR1 MNHEY, CDR2 SMNVEV (reference sequence). In nucleotides, the CDR3 is TGTGCCAGCAGTTCCGCAGGGGGCAGTCAGCCCCAGCATTTT. Translating it yields CASSSAGGSQPQHF.

This rearrangement joins TRBV19 to TRBJ1-5; 7 positions agree with TRBD1. Germline V gives CDR1 LNHDA, CDR2 SQIVND (reference sequence). This CDR3 comprises 12 residues. V was pared by 5 bases and J by 15 bases, with 10 bases of the junction left unmatched. As DNA, the CDR3 is TGTGCCAGTAGTCCGACGACAGGGCAAGGGCATTTT. This codes for CASSPTTGQGHF. Filled out from reference TRBV19 and TRBJ1-5, the complete variable domain reads DGGITQSPKYLFRKEGQNVTLSCEQNLNHDAMYWYRQDPGQGLRLIYYSQIVNDFQKGDIAEGYSVSREKKESFPLTVTSAQKNPTAFYLCASSPTTGQGHFGDGTRLSIL.

The chain links TRBV5-1 to TRBJ2-6; 9 bases fit TRBD1. The germline V gene encodes CDR1 SGHRS and CDR2 YFSETQ. The junction had 11 bases not matched to a gene; V was cut back by 4 bases and J by 0 bases. The CDR3 consists of 19 residues. The CDR3 coding sequence is TGCGCCAGCAGCCCTCGTCCCGGACAGGGGCGCTCTGGGGCCAACGTCCTGACTTTC. Translated: CASSPRPGQGRSGANVLTF.

The DNA for the CDR3 is TGTGCCAGCAGCCGCTCCGGGGGGACCAACTATGGCTACACCTTC. Its protein is CASSRSGGTNYGYTF. The chain has TRBV7-2 and TRBJ1-2; maybe TRBD1 (5 bases). Germline V gene lookup returns CDR1 SGHTA and CDR2 FQGNSA. V lost 5 bases and J lost 2, with 15 bases in between. The CDR3 runs to 15 residues.

As DNA, the CDR3 is TGTGCCAGCAGTCCCGGGACTGAAAGAGGCATTCAGTACTTC. Translation gives CASSPGTERGIQYF. The chain carries TRBV6-1 and TRBJ2-4; possibly TRBD2 for D (6 bases). Trimming cost V 5 bases and J 9 bases, with 17 bases left between them. This CDR3 region has 14 residues. Germline loops: CDR1 MNHNS, CDR2 SASEGT.

This clone was observed a handful of times. The chain uses TRBV6-1 and TRBJ1-4; 8 bases are a match to TRBD1. Germline CDR1 reads MNHNS; CDR2 reads SASEGT. The CDR3 has 13 amino acids. V shed 5 bases, J shed 10 bases, and the junction held 6 bases outside the gene matches. CDR3 region: CASSLAGGGKLFF. The CDR3 nucleotides read TGTGCCAGCAGTTTGGCAGGGGGCGGAAAACTGTTTTTT.